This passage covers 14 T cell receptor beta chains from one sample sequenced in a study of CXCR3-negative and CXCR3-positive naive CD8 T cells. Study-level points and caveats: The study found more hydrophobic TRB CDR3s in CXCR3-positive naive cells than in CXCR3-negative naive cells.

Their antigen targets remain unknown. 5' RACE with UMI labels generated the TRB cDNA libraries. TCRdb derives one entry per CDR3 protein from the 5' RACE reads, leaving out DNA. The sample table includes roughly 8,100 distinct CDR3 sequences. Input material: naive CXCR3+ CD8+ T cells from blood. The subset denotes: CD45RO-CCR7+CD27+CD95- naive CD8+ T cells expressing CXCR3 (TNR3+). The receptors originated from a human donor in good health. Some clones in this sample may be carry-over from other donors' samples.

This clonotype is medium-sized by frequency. The chain's CDR3 is CSVALVGEETQYF. The chain carries TRBV29-1 and TRBJ2-5; without DNA, the TCRdb call of TRBD1 cannot be checked. Germline V gives CDR1 SQVTM, CDR2 ANQGSEA. The CDR3 sequence is 13 residues long. Based on the CDR3 plus reference TRBV29-1 and TRBJ2-5, the full variable domain is SAVISQKPSRDICQRGTSLTIQCQVDSQVTMMFWYRQQPGQSLTLIATANQGSEATYESGFVIDKFPISRPNLTFSTLTVSNMSPEDSSIYLCSVALVGEETQYFGPGTRLLVL.

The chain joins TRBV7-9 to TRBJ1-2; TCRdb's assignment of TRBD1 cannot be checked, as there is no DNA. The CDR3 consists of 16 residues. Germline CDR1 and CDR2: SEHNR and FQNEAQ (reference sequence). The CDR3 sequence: CASSTTGDTTNYGYTF.

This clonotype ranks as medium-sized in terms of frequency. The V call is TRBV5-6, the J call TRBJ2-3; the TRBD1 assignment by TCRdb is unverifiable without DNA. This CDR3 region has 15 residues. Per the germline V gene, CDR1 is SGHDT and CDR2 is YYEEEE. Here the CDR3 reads CASSLETGGGFTQYF.

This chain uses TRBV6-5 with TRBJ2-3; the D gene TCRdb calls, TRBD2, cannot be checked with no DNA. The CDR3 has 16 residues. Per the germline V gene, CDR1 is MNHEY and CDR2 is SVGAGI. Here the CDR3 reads CASNTPGTSGAHTQYF.

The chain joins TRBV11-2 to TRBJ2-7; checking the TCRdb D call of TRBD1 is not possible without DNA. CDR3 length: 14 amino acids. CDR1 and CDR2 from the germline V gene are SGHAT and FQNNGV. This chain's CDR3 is CASSFGNREYEQYF.

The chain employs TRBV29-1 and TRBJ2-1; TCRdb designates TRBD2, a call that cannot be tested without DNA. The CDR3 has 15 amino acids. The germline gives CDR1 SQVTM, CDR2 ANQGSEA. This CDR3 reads CSVVTSGRLYNEQFF.

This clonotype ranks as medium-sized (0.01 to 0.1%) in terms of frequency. CDR3 sequence reads: CASSHADSAYGYTF. The rearrangement joins TRBV4-1 to TRBJ1-2; TCRdb's assignment of TRBD1 cannot be checked, as there is no DNA. CDR3 length: 14 residues. Germline values: CDR1 MGHRA, CDR2 YSYEKL.

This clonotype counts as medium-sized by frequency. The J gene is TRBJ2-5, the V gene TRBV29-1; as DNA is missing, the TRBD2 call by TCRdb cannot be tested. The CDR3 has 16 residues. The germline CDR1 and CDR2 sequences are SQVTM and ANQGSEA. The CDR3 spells CSAFSPLAGGPETQYF.

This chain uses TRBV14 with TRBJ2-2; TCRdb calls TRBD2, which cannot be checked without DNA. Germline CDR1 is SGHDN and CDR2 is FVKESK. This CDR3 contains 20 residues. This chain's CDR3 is CASSQELAGDIVVRPGELFF.

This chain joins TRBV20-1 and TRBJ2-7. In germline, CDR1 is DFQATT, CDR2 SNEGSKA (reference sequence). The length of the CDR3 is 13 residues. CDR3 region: CSANSLESYEQYF.

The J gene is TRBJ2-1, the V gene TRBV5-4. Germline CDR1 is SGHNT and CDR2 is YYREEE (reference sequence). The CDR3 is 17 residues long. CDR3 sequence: CASQTTTRSTSYNEQFF.

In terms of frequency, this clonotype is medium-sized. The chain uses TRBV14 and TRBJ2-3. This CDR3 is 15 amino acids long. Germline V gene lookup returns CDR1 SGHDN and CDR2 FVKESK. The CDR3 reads CASSRLAFGTDTQYF. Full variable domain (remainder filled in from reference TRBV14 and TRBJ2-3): EAGVTQFPSHSVIEKGQTVTLRCDPISGHDNLYWYRRVMGKEIKFLLHFVKESKQDESGMPNNRFLAERTGGTYSTLKVQPAELEDSGVYFCASSRLAFGTDTQYFGPGTRLTVL.

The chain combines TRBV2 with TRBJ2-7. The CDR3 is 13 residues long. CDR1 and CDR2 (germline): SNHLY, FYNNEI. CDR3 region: CASRGLEQYEQYF.

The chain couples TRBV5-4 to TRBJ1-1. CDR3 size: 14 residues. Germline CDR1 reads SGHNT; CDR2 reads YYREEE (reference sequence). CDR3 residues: CASSLGRENAEAFF.